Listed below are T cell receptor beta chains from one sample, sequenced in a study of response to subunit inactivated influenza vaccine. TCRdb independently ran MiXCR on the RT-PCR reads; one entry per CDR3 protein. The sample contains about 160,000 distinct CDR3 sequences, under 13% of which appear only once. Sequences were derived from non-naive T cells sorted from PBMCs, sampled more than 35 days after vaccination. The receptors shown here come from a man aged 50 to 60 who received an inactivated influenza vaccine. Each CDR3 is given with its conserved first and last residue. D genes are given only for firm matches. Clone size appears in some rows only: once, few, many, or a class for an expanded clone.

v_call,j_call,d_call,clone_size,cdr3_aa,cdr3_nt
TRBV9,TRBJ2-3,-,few,CASSVFTASSTDTQYF,TGTGCCAGCAGCGTATTCACAGCAAGTAGCACAGATACGCAGTATTTT
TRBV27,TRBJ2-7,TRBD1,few,CASSSAQGSEQYF,TGTGCCAGCAGTTCCGCACAGGGGAGCGAGCAGTACTTC
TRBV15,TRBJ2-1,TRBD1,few,CATSSPGQGIGNEQFF,TGTGCCACCAGCAGCCCGGGACAGGGGATCGGGAATGAGCAGTTCTTC
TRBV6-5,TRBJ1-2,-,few,CASSLMLGQHPLLGGYTF,TGTGCCAGCAGCTTAATGCTTGGACAGCACCCACTCCTCGGTGGCTACACCTTC
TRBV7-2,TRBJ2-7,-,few,CASSLGTEYEQYF,TGTGCCAGCAGCTTAGGGACGGAATACGAGCAGTACTTC
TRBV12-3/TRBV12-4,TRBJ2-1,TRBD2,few,CASSRSGGYNEQFF,TGTGCCAGCAGTAGGTCGGGGGGATACAATGAGCAGTTCTTC
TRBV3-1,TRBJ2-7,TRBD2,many,CASSQGLAPSYEQYF,TGTGCCAGCAGCCAAGGACTAGCGCCGTCCTACGAGCAGTACTTC
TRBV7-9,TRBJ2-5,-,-,CASSPETIQETQYF,TGTGCCAGCAGCCCCGAGACTATCCAAGAGACCCAGTACTTC
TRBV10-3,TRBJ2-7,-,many,CAISESGGREAEQYF,TGTGCCATCAGTGAGTCGGGGGGCAGGGAGGCCGAGCAGTACTTC
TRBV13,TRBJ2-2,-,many,CASSLGQLITGELFF,TGTGCCAGCAGCCTCGGACAGTTGATCACCGGGGAGCTGTTTTTT
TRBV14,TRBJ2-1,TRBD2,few,CASSQVLAGASVQFF,TGTGCCAGCAGCCAAGTGTTAGCGGGAGCCTCTGTGCAGTTCTTC
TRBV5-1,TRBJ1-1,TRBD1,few,CASRPDRGWVRSTEAFF,TGCGCCAGCAGACCCGACAGGGGATGGGTTAGAAGCACTGAAGCTTTCTTT
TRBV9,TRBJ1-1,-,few,CASSLGRGSAGAEAFF,TGTGCCAGCAGCCTAGGGCGGGGGTCGGCCGGCGCTGAAGCTTTCTTT
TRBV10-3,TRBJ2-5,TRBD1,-,CAISGRQGQVTQYF,TGTGCCATCAGTGGCCGACAGGGCCAGGTGACCCAGTACTTC
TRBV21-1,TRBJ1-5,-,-,CANSKGTVDYMEPQHF,TGTGCCAACAGCAAGGGGACAGTCGACTACATGGAGCCCCAGCATTTT
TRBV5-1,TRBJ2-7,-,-,CASSGGTVSNEQYF,TGCGCCAGCAGCGGAGGGACAGTATCTAACGAGCAGTACTTC
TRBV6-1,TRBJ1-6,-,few,CASSRALDSYNSPLHF,TGTGCCAGCAGCCGAGCTTTGGACAGTTATAATTCACCCCTCCACTTT
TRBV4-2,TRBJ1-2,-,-,CASTTDSDYGYTF,TGTGCCAGCACCACCGACAGCGACTATGGCTACACCTTC
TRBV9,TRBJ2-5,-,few,CASSVGEGRETQYF,TGTGCCAGCAGCGTAGGCGAGGGTCGGGAGACCCAGTACTTC
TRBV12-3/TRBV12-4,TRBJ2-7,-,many,CASSSGRITYEQYF,TGTGCCAGCAGTTCGGGACGGATAACCTACGAGCAGTACTTC
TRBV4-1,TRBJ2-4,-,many,CASSQGPYLAKNIQYF,TGCGCCAGCAGCCAGGGTCCGTACTTAGCCAAAAACATTCAGTACTTC
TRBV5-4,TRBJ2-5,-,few,CASGNKDGEETQYF,TGTGCCAGCGGAAATAAAGACGGGGAAGAGACCCAGTACTTC
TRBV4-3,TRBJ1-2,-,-,CASSQGVFGGYGYTF,TGCGCCAGCAGCCAAGGGGTATTTGGGGGGTATGGCTACACCTTC
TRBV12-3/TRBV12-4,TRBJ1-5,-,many,CASSSQGVGNQPQHF,TGTGCCAGCAGCTCCCAAGGGGTTGGCAATCAGCCCCAGCATTTT
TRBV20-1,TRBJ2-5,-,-,CSEAGAGLGRETQYF,TGCAGTGAAGCAGGGGCGGGTTTGGGTCGGGAGACCCAGTACTTC
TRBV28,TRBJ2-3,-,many,CASSLKASRIDSTDTQYF,TGTGCCAGCAGTTTAAAGGCCAGTCGGATAGATAGCACAGATACGCAGTATTTT
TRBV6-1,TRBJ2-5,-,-,CASSTPARAGTQYF,TGTGCCAGCAGTACCCCCGCGCGGGCGGGGACCCAGTACTTC
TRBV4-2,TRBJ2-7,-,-,CASSQDVHSSYEQYF,TGTGCCAGCAGCCAAGATGTCCACAGTTCCTACGAGCAGTACTTC
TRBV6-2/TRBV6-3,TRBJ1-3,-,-,CASSWTDHSGNTIYF,TGTGCCAGCAGTTGGACAGACCACTCTGGAAACACCATATATTTT
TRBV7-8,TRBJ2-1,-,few,CASSQGRSSYNEQFF,TGTGCCAGCAGCCAGGGCCGGAGCTCCTACAATGAGCAGTTCTTC
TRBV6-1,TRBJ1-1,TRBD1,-,CASTPGTGQGGTEAFF,TGTGCCAGCACCCCGGGGACAGGGCAGGGAGGCACTGAAGCTTTCTTT
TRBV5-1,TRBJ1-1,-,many,CASSLGSTTSEAFF,TGCGCCAGCAGCTTGGGAAGTACCACTAGTGAAGCTTTCTTT
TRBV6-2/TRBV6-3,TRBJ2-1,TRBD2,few,CASSYSIGLAGLYNEQFF,TGTGCCAGCAGTTACTCGATAGGGCTAGCGGGTTTATACAATGAGCAGTTCTTC
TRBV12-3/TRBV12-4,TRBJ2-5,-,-,CASSLGSTETQYF,TGTGCCAGCAGTTTAGGTAGTACGGAGACCCAGTACTTC
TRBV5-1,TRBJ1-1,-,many,CASSNDGISGTEAFF,TGCGCCAGCAGCAATGACGGGATCTCGGGAACTGAAGCTTTCTTT
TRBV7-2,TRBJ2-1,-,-,CASSRGGVRSYNEQFF,TGTGCCAGCAGCCGGGGTGGGGTACGCTCCTACAATGAGCAGTTCTTC
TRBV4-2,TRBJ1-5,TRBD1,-,CASSHQGQGGGWPQHF,TGTGCCAGCAGCCATCAGGGACAGGGTGGAGGTTGGCCCCAGCATTTT
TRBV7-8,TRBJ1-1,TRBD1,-,CASSLGATGGRRTEAFF,TGTGCCAGCAGCTTAGGGGCAACAGGGGGCCGGAGGACTGAAGCTTTCTTT
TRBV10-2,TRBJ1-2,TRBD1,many,CASSEEVGTGRRGYTF,TGCGCCAGCAGTGAAGAAGTTGGGACAGGGCGAAGAGGCTACACCTTC
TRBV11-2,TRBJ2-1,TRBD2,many,CASSLDSGGANEQFF,TGTGCCAGCAGCTTAGATAGCGGGGGGGCCAATGAGCAGTTCTTC
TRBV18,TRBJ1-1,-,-,CASSPRGENTEAFF,TGTGCCAGCTCACCAAGGGGAGAGAACACTGAAGCTTTCTTT
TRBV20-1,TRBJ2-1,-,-,CSGSKTYNEQFF,TGCAGTGGTTCGAAAACCTACAATGAGCAGTTCTTC
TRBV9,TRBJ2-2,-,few,CASSETGTNTGELFF,TGTGCCAGCAGCGAGACCGGGACGAACACCGGGGAGCTGTTTTTT
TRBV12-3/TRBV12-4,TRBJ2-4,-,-,CASSFVGSALSQNIQYF,TGTGCCAGCAGTTTTGTCGGGAGCGCCTTAAGCCAAAACATTCAGTACTTC
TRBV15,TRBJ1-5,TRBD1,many,CATSRDLRGQGAHSNQPQHF,TGTGCCACCAGCAGAGATCTTAGGGGACAGGGGGCTCATAGCAATCAGCCCCAGCATTTT
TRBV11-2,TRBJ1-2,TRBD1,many,CASSPGGYGYTF,TGTGCCAGCAGCCCAGGGGGCTATGGCTACACCTTC
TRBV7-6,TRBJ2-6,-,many,CASSSLPETGLLISGANVLTF,TGTGCCAGCAGCTCCTTGCCCGAGACAGGACTACTTATCTCTGGGGCCAACGTCCTGACTTTC
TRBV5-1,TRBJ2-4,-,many,CASSLVSSRSGGIQYF,TGCGCCAGCAGCTTGGTCTCTTCGCGGTCCGGCGGCATTCAGTACTTC
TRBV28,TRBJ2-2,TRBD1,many,CASSFGWTGTGAGELFF,TGTGCCAGCAGTTTTGGGTGGACCGGGACAGGAGCCGGGGAGCTGTTTTTT
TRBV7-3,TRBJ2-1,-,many,CASSRLPGPSSNNEQFF,TGTGCCAGCAGCCGACTTCCGGGACCTAGCTCTAACAATGAGCAGTTCTTC
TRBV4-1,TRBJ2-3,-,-,CASSQEAVGPRGGTDTQYF,TGCGCCAGCAGCCAAGAAGCCGTCGGACCTCGGGGTGGCACAGATACGCAGTATTTT